These 32 T cell receptor beta chains originate from one sample sequenced in a study of cytomegalovirus exposure and HLA in healthy donors. Use of 60 Vbeta and 13 Jbeta primers characterized the PCR. TCRdb's copy holds only in-frame clones and misses some; the assay was immunoSEQ multiplex PCR. The sample lists some 150,000 clones; over 70% were seen once. Source material: PBMCs. These receptors all stem from a man between 25 and 39 years old in good health and CMV-seronegative.

The chain uses TRBV5-1 and TRBJ1-1; D not certain. This CDR3 spans 14 amino acids. The V gene's germline CDR1 is SGHRS and CDR2 YFSETQ. Trimming took off 0 bases at V and 0 bases at J, with 6 bases between the two ends. The CDR3 DNA reads TGCGCCAGCAGCTTGGACTCGGTGAACACTGAAGCTTTCTTT. Its protein product is CASSLDSVNTEAFF.

This clone was seen more than once but under ten times. This chain uses TRBV18 with TRBJ2-7; a weak D match, TRBD2 (7 bases). V was trimmed by 0 bases and J by 4 bases, leaving 13 bases between them. Germline CDR1 is KGHSH and CDR2 is LQKENI. The CDR3 has 15 residues. CDR3: CASSPPGGGSYEQYF. The CDR3 nucleotides read TGTGCCAGCTCACCACCGGGAGGGGGATCTTACGAGCAGTACTTC.

Of note for this clone: At one boundary the junction diverges from the germline segment, which might be a read error. J is TRBJ1-2 and V is TRBV5-1; no clear D gene. This CDR3 has 13 residues. The germline V gene encodes CDR1 SGHRS and CDR2 YFSETQ. CDR3 residues: CASSLTTTRGYPF. The CDR3 DNA follows: TGCGCCAGCAGTCTAACGACTACGCGTGGCTACCCCTTC.

This chain uses TRBV10-3 with TRBJ2-3, with 9 bases that match TRBD1. Trimming cost V 2 bases and J 4 bases; bases outside gene matches: 10. Per the germline V gene, CDR1 is ENHRY and CDR2 is SYGVKD. The CDR3 is 17 amino acids. The CDR3 DNA follows: TGTGCCATCAGTGAGCCCGGACAGGGGCTTTCCCCAGATACGCAGTATTTT. It encodes CAISEPGQGLSPDTQYF.

The rearrangement uses TRBV6-5 and TRBJ2-1; tentatively, D is TRBD2 (7 bases). This CDR3 contains 13 residues. V shed 8 bases and J shed 4 bases, with 12 bases lying between them. From germline, CDR1 is MNHEY and CDR2 SVGAGI. The CDR3 sequence is CASGGGPYNEQFF. CDR3 bases: TGTGCCAGCGGGGGGGGCCCTTACAATGAGCAGTTCTTC.

This sequence joins TRBV7-8 and TRBJ2-1; 7 bases are shared with TRBD2. CDR3 length: 14 amino acids. CDR1 and CDR2 from the germline V gene are SGHVS and FQNEAQ. The V and J ends lost 5 bases and 3 bases, in that order; junction bases with no gene match: 4. The CDR3 reads CASSARDYYNEQFF. CDR3 nucleotides: TGTGCCAGCAGCGCCCGGGACTACTACAATGAGCAGTTCTTC.

This clone was recorded once. The CDR3 sequence: CASSPGTRQPQHF. CDR3 DNA sequence: TGTGCCAGCTCACCGGGGACACGACAGCCCCAGCATTTT. The chain combines TRBV18 with TRBJ1-5; possible D gene TRBD1, 6 bases. The germline CDR1 and CDR2 sequences are KGHSH and LQKENI. This CDR3 has 13 amino acids. Deletions cut 3 bases from V and 7 bases from J, with 10 bases between.

The rearrangement uses TRBV2 and TRBJ1-5, with D hard to call. CDR1 and CDR2 from the germline V gene are SNHLY and FYNNEI. V dropped 1 base and J dropped 0 bases, with 7 bases sitting between them. The CDR3 consists of 15 residues. The CDR3 DNA sequence: TGTGCCAGCAGTGAAGGCAGTAATAGCAATCAGCCCCAGCATTTT. Translated, it gives CASSEGSNSNQPQHF.

This clone was recorded only once. The chain combines TRBV29-1 with TRBJ2-2, with a weak D call TRBD1 (5 bases). This CDR3 has 14 amino acids. Germline CDR1 is SQVTM and CDR2 is ANQGSEA. Trimming removed 6 bases at V and 1 base at J, with 12 bases between. CDR3 nucleotide sequence: TGCAGCGTCCAAAGTAGGGGGAACACCGGGGAGCTGTTTTTT. Translated, it gives CSVQSRGNTGELFF.

The chain uses TRBV6-1 and TRBJ2-3, with D uncertain. The length of the CDR3 is 13 residues. Trimming left V 4 bases short and J 7 bases short, with 12 bases between. The germline gives CDR1 MNHNS, CDR2 SASEGT. The CDR3 here is CASSGEEYHTQYF. The CDR3 nucleotides are TGTGCCAGCAGTGGAGAGGAGTATCATACGCAGTATTTT.

This clone came up a few times. The J gene is TRBJ1-1, the V gene TRBV4-3; D call uncertain. The V end lost 0 bases, the J end lost 1 base, and 9 bases lay between the germline ends. Germline values: CDR1 LGHNA, CDR2 YSLEER. This CDR3 spans 15 amino acids. This chain's CDR3 is CASSQDPAGNTEAFF. The CDR3 nucleotides are TGCGCCAGCAGCCAAGATCCAGCGGGGAACACTGAAGCTTTCTTT.

This chain uses TRBV7-9 with TRBJ1-2, with D perhaps TRBD1 (6 bases). The CDR3 covers 13 residues. Trimming stripped 2 bases from V and 6 bases from J, with 10 bases between. Germline-derived CDR1 and CDR2 are SEHNR and FQNEAQ (reference sequence). CDR3 in amino acids: CASSLLAGDGYTF. For the CDR3, the DNA is TGTGCCAGCAGCTTATTAGCAGGGGATGGCTACACCTTC.

A few counts support this clone. The gene calls are TRBV6-1 and TRBJ2-5; TRBD2 is a possible D gene (5 bases). From germline, CDR1 is MNHNS and CDR2 SASEGT. The CDR3 has 12 residues. The ends were cut back, 1 base at V and 7 bases at J, with 7 bases in the middle. Here the CDR3 reads CASSEEGVTQYF. Written as DNA, the CDR3 is TGTGCCAGCAGTGAAGAGGGAGTGACCCAGTACTTC.

This clone was recorded only once. The V call is TRBV2, the J call TRBJ2-5; 10 bases fit TRBD1. The CDR3 loop spans 15 amino acids. After removal of 3 bases from V and 2 bases from J, the junction contained 3 bases not matched to a gene. The germline CDR1 and CDR2 sequences are SNHLY and FYNNEI. CDR3 DNA: TGTGCCAGCAGTGACATGGGACAGGGGCAAGAGACCCAGTACTTC. It translates to CASSDMGQGQETQYF.

The chain joins TRBV6-5 to TRBJ2-5, with TRBD1 matching 8 bases. Trimming took 6 bases from V and 4 from J; bases not matched to a gene: 1. CDR3 length equals 12 residues. Per the germline V gene, CDR1 is MNHEY and CDR2 is SVGAGI. CDR3 bases: TGTGCCAGCAGGGACAGGGCAGAGACCCAGTACTTC. Its protein product is CASRDRAETQYF.

The chain recombines TRBV2 with TRBJ1-3, with unresolved D. Trimming removed 1 base at V and 0 bases at J, with 4 bases between. Germline V gives CDR1 SNHLY, CDR2 FYNNEI. This CDR3 comprises 14 residues. CDR3 protein: CASSEDISGNTIYF. The CDR3 DNA reads TGTGCCAGCAGTGAAGATATCTCTGGAAACACCATATATTTT.

Concerning this clone itself: One junction end disagrees with the germline gene, perhaps due to a read error. V usage is TRBV5-1 and J usage is TRBJ1-2; D gene unclear. The CDR3 is made up of 13 amino acids. Germline V CDR1 and CDR2: SGHRS, YFSETQ. The CDR3 reads CASSLGHNNGYPF. As DNA, the CDR3 is TGCGCCAGCAGCTTGGGACATAATAATGGCTACCCCTTC.

The sample holds a few counts of this clone. This sequence joins TRBV27 and TRBJ1-6; D is perhaps TRBD1 (5 bases). Trimming left V 7 bases short and J 10 bases short, with 17 bases between. The germline V gene has CDR1 MNHEY and CDR2 SMNVEV (reference sequence). The CDR3 consists of 14 residues. The chain's CDR3 is CASTFGGNGSPLHF. The CDR3 coding sequence is TGTGCCAGCACCTTTGGGGGGAACGGCTCACCCCTCCACTTT.

This clone has a handful of counts. The rearrangement links TRBV10-3 to TRBJ2-3; no clear D gene. CDR1 and CDR2 (germline): ENHRY, SYGVKD. V was shortened by 10 bases and J by 6 bases, with 17 bases between the two germline ends. The CDR3 is 13 amino acids. This CDR3 is CATVPGDADTQYF. The CDR3 DNA reads TGTGCCACCGTCCCAGGCGACGCGGATACGCAGTATTTT.

The chain uses TRBV10-3 and TRBJ2-7; 8 nucleotides line up with TRBD2. The CDR3 contains 13 residues. V was pared by 11 bases and J by 3 bases, with 9 bases of the junction left unmatched. Germline values: CDR1 ENHRY, CDR2 SYGVKD. For the CDR3, the DNA is TGTGCCTCCCGGGGGCGGGGGGACTACGAGCAGTACTTC. Translated, it gives CASRGRGDYEQYF.

The chain couples TRBV28 to TRBJ2-7; the D gene is possibly TRBD2 (5 bases). Germline-derived CDR1 and CDR2 are MDHEN and SYDVKM. The germline V and J ends were trimmed by 7 bases and 1 base, with 17 bases remaining between them. This CDR3 region has 15 residues. The CDR3 nucleotides read TGTGCCAGCACTTCCTTTGGTAGGGAGTCCTACGAGCAGTACTTC. It yields the protein CASTSFGRESYEQYF. The full variable domain, its missing parts supplied by reference TRBV28 and TRBJ2-7, is DVKVTQSSRYLVKRTGEKVFLECVQDMDHENMFWYRQDPGLGLRLIYFSYDVKMKEKGDIPEGYSVSREKKERFSLILESASTNQTSMYLCASTSFGRESYEQYFGPGTRLTVT.

This chain uses TRBV29-1 with TRBJ1-1; perhaps TRBD1 as D (5 bases). CDR3 length equals 12 residues. Germline V gives CDR1 SQVTM, CDR2 ANQGSEA. Trimming removed 7 bases from V and 2 bases from J, with 11 bases in between. The CDR3 nucleotides are TGCAGCGGGGGGGGTAGAAACACTGAAGCTTTCTTT. Amino acids: CSGGGRNTEAFF.

This clone came up once. The V gene is TRBV5-1, the J gene TRBJ2-1; D perhaps matches TRBD1 (7 bases). The CDR3 is made up of 15 amino acids. V was clipped by 1 base and J by 4 bases, with 12 bases between them. Looked up from germline, CDR1 is SGHRS and CDR2 is YFSETQ. The CDR3, as DNA: TGCGCCAGCAGCTTGACAGGGGACTCTTACAATGAGCAGTTCTTC. It codes for CASSLTGDSYNEQFF.

The table lists this clone with a few counts. The chain links TRBV28 to TRBJ1-2; 7 bases agree with TRBD1. The V and J ends lost 5 bases and 4 bases, in that order; junction bases with no gene match: 7. The germline V gene has CDR1 MDHEN and CDR2 SYDVKM. There are 14 residues in the CDR3. In nucleotides, the CDR3 is TGTGCCAGCAGTCCCCCCGGGACAGTCTATGGCTACACCTTC. It codes for CASSPPGTVYGYTF.

This chain connects TRBV7-6 to TRBJ2-7, with 9 bases lining up with TRBD1. CDR3 length equals 14 residues. CDR1 and CDR2 from the germline V gene are SGHVS and FNYEAQ. Trimming removed 4 bases from V and 4 bases from J; junction bases left unmatched: 5. The CDR3 spells CASSSRDREYEQYF. The CDR3 DNA sequence: TGTGCCAGCAGCTCCCGGGACAGGGAGTACGAGCAGTACTTC.

The chain has TRBV14 and TRBJ1-2; TRBD1 might be the D (6 bases). This CDR3 is built from 17 residues. Trimming stripped 4 bases from V and 6 bases from J, with 24 bases between. Germline loops: CDR1 SGHDN, CDR2 FVKESK. The CDR3 DNA sequence: TGTGCCAGCAGCCCCTACGGAGCGGCAGGGGCGAGGAATGGCTACACCTTC. This encodes CASSPYGAAGARNGYTF.

There are a few counts of this clone. The V and J genes are TRBV13 and TRBJ2-3; TRBD1 matches at 7 bases. This CDR3 region has 16 residues. Germline CDR1 is PRHDT and CDR2 is FYEKMQ (reference sequence). After removal of 4 bases from V and 2 bases from J, the junction contained 9 bases not matched to a gene. The chain's CDR3 is CASSSVGQQLTDTQYF. DNA of the CDR3: TGTGCCAGCAGCTCGGTGGGACAGCAACTCACAGATACGCAGTATTTT.

V is TRBV7-8 and J is TRBJ1-1; 9 bases match TRBD1. The length of the CDR3 is 15 residues. CDR1 is SGHVS, CDR2 FQNEAQ, per germline. Trimming took 4 bases from V and 3 from J; bases not matched to a gene: 6. The CDR3: CASSSRTGDYTEAFF. The CDR3 bases are TGTGCCAGCAGCTCCCGGACAGGGGACTACACTGAAGCTTTCTTT.

The rearrangement uses TRBV6-5 and TRBJ2-2; 9 bases align to TRBD2. V lost 5 bases to trimming and J lost 9 bases; unmatched junction nucleotides: 10. The germline V gene has CDR1 MNHEY and CDR2 SVGAGI. The CDR3 extends over 15 amino acids. This chain's CDR3 is CASSAGLASRWELFF. In nucleotides, the CDR3 is TGTGCCAGCAGTGCGGGACTAGCTTCGCGGTGGGAGCTGTTTTTT.

This rearrangement joins TRBV9 to TRBJ2-2; 8 nucleotides agree with TRBD2. J lost 2 bases, V lost 3 bases, and 9 bases had no gene match. The CDR3 loop spans 17 amino acids. Per germline, CDR1 SGDLS and CDR2 YYNGEE. CDR3 amino acids: CASSGGGHTSNTGELFF. CDR3 DNA sequence: TGTGCCAGCAGCGGCGGGGGGCATACATCTAACACCGGGGAGCTGTTTTTT.

V usage is TRBV7-8 and J usage is TRBJ2-5; the match to TRBD1 covers 7 bases. The germline CDR1 and CDR2 sequences are SGHVS and FQNEAQ. The CDR3 spans 17 residues. The J segment lost 1 base and the V segment lost 6 bases, leaving 14 bases of the junction unmatched. CDR3 nucleotides: TGTGCCAGCAGATCACTCGGGACAGCAGAACCCCAAGAGACCCAGTACTTC. This gives the protein CASRSLGTAEPQETQYF.

The chain has TRBV6-5 and TRBJ2-5; D uncertain. Germline V gene lookup returns CDR1 MNHEY and CDR2 SVGAGI. Trimming stripped 0 bases from V and 5 bases from J, with 7 bases between. The CDR3 consists of 13 residues. Here the CDR3 reads CASSYSTRETQYF. CDR3 nucleotides: TGTGCCAGCAGTTACTCGACGAGGGAGACCCAGTACTTC.